The present T cell receptor (beta chain) was sequenced within a study of response to subunit inactivated influenza vaccine. Germline V gives CDR1 KGHSH, CDR2 LQKENI. CDR3 length equals 15 residues. Trimming shortened V by 4 bases and J by 1 base, and 13 bases separated the two germline ends. TCRdb recomputed calls from the RT-PCR reads with MiXCR, one row per CDR3 protein. The sample holds about 610,000 distinct CDR3 sequences, around 13% seen once. This receptor was identified in a man aged 45-60 years who received an inactivated influenza vaccine. The sequencing here drew on PBMCs from blood, taken 12 days after vaccination. The chain combines TRBV18 with TRBJ2-5; D is tentatively TRBD1 or TRBD2 (5 bases each). This CDR3 is CASSLALGTQETQYF. In DNA form, the CDR3 reads TGTGCCAGCTCACTGGCGTTAGGGACCCAAGAGACCCAGTACTTC.